This TCR beta chain was sequenced during a study of CD8+ T cells in alopecia areata. Overall study findings and caveats: Scalp clonality and expanded CD8+ clones among the top 100 showed significant decreases with tofacitinib. How baseline CD8+ expansion relates to response remains uncertain (there was one nonresponder).

RNA was extracted and reverse transcribed into cDNA as the sequencing template. Generated by immunoSEQ multiplex PCR, the TCRdb table keeps only in-frame clones and is missing some. The sample has around 4,800 clones; around 90% are singletons. Details on this clone: Its antigen is currently unknown.

Treatment given: oral pan-JAK inhibitor, 5-10 mg twice daily. Obtained from alopecia areata patients were lesional scalp punch biopsies along with peripheral blood. Germline V gene sequence: CDR1 MNHEY, CDR2 SMNVEV (reference sequence). The CDR3 is 15 amino acids. With 2 bases removed from V and 2 bases from J, the gap between germline ends came to 10 bases. The sample in question was skin, obtained at week 4, from a patient treated with tofacitinib. This TCR came from a human donor with alopecia areata. The V and J genes are TRBV27 and TRBJ2-1, with a weak D call TRBD1 (6 bases). The CDR3 nucleotides are TGTGCCAGCAGTTTACAGGGGTCCCCCTACAATGAGCAGTTCTTC. Translating it yields CASSLQGSPYNEQFF.